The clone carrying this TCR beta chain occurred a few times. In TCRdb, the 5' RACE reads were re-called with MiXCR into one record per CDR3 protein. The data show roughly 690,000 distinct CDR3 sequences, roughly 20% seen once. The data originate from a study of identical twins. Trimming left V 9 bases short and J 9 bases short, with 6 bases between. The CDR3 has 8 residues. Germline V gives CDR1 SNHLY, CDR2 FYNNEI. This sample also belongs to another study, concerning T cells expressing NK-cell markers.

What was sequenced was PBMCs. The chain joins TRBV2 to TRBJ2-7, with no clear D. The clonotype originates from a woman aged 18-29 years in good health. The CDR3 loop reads CARMGQYF. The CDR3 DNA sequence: TGTGCCAGGATGGGGCAGTACTTC. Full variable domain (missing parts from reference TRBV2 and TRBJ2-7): EPEVTQTPSHQVTQMGQEVILRCVPISNHLYFYWYRQILGQKVEFLVSFYNNEISEKSEIFDDQFSVERPDGSNFTLKIRSTKLEDSAMYFCARMGQYFGPGTRLTVT.